This is a list of T cell receptor beta chains from one sample in a study of shared clonotypes between healthy human individuals. Using immunoSEQ multiplex PCR, the repertoire was profiled, and TCRdb retains in-frame clones only, with some absent. This table holds about 2.2 million clones, about 92% found once. The sequencing input was naive CD8+ T cells from PBMCs. The receptors stem from a young man in good health. Some clones in this sample may be carry-over from other donors' samples. Both conserved end residues are part of each CDR3. The D gene is left open where the match is weak. Size is stated for part of the rows, as once, few or many counts, or as a class when the clone is expanded.

clone size: NA
V gene: TRBV7-8
J gene: TRBJ2-7
D gene: NA
CDR3 DNA: TGTGCCAGCAGCTCAATTACTGCTGATTACTCCTACGAGCAGTACTTC
CDR3 protein: CASSSITADYSYEQYF

clone size: NA
V gene: TRBV28
J gene: TRBJ2-2
D gene: TRBD2
CDR3 DNA: TGTGCCAGCAGTTCGCCGGGACTAGAGATCGGGGAGCTGTTTTTT
CDR3 protein: CASSSPGLEIGELFF

clone size: few
V gene: TRBV27
J gene: TRBJ2-7
D gene: NA
CDR3 DNA: TGTGCCAGCAGTCCCGGGACCTCCTACGAGCAGTACTTC
CDR3 protein: CASSPGTSYEQYF

clone size: NA
V gene: TRBV19
J gene: TRBJ1-5
D gene: TRBD1
CDR3 DNA: TGTGCCAGTAGTATCTGGACAGGGAATAGCAATCAGCCCCAGCATTTT
CDR3 protein: CASSIWTGNSNQPQHF

clone size: NA
V gene: TRBV11-2
J gene: TRBJ2-7
D gene: NA
CDR3 DNA: TGTGCCAGCAGCTTTGCAGGGGGGAACGAGCAGTACTTC
CDR3 protein: CASSFAGGNEQYF

clone size: NA
V gene: TRBV4-3
J gene: TRBJ2-3
D gene: TRBD2
CDR3 DNA: TGCGCCAGCAGCCAAGGGCTGATAGCGACTAGCGGGAGTGATGGCACAGATACGCAGTATTTT
CDR3 protein: CASSQGLIATSGSDGTDTQYF

clone size: NA
V gene: TRBV9
J gene: TRBJ2-1
D gene: TRBD2
CDR3 DNA: TGTGCCAGCAGTCTAGCGGGAGGCTACAATGAGCAGTTCTTC
CDR3 protein: CASSLAGGYNEQFF

clone size: NA
V gene: TRBV27
J gene: TRBJ2-2
D gene: TRBD2
CDR3 DNA: TGTGCCAGCATCTCCCTTAGCGGGGGTAGGTGGGCCGGGGAGCTGTTTTTT
CDR3 protein: CASISLSGGRWAGELFF

clone size: NA
V gene: TRBV28
J gene: TRBJ1-4
D gene: NA
CDR3 DNA: TGTGCCAGCAGTTGGCAACCCCGGGACCTGAGGCTTGAAAAACTGTTTTTT
CDR3 protein: CASSWQPRDLRLEKLFF

clone size: NA
V gene: TRBV4-1
J gene: TRBJ2-5
D gene: TRBD2
CDR3 DNA: TGCGCCAGCAGCCAAACTAGCGAGGTGACCCAGTACTTC
CDR3 protein: CASSQTSEVTQYF

clone size: NA
V gene: TRBV7-9
J gene: TRBJ2-6
D gene: NA
CDR3 DNA: TGTGCCAGCAGCTTGGGACCGCTGAGCTCTGGGGCCAACGTCCTGACTTTC
CDR3 protein: CASSLGPLSSGANVLTF

clone size: once
V gene: TRBV7-6
J gene: TRBJ2-3
D gene: NA
CDR3 DNA: TGTGCCAGTAGCTTTCAGGTCAGAGGCACAGATACGCAGTATTTT
CDR3 protein: CASSFQVRGTDTQYF

clone size: NA
V gene: TRBV28
J gene: TRBJ2-1
D gene: TRBD2
CDR3 DNA: TGTGCCAGCATCATCAGCGGGATGGCCTCCTACAATGAGCAGTTCTTC
CDR3 protein: CASIISGMASYNEQFF

clone size: NA
V gene: TRBV9
J gene: TRBJ2-7
D gene: NA
CDR3 DNA: TGTGCCAGCAGCGGTCCGGGACGCGCCTACGAGCAGTACTTC
CDR3 protein: CASSGPGRAYEQYF

clone size: NA
V gene: TRBV5-1
J gene: TRBJ2-7
D gene: TRBD2
CDR3 DNA: TGCGCCAGCAGCTTAGGACTAGCGGGAGGTTACGAGCAGTACTTC
CDR3 protein: CASSLGLAGGYEQYF

clone size: NA
V gene: TRBV4-1
J gene: TRBJ2-2
D gene: NA
CDR3 DNA: TGCGCCAGCAGCCAAAAAGGGAACACCGGGGAGCTGTTTTTT
CDR3 protein: CASSQKGNTGELFF

clone size: NA
V gene: TRBV27
J gene: TRBJ2-7
D gene: TRBD1
CDR3 DNA: TGTGCCAGCAGTTTAAGTTACAGGGGGTCGACCTACGAGCAGTACTTC
CDR3 protein: CASSLSYRGSTYEQYF

clone size: NA
V gene: TRBV5-1
J gene: TRBJ2-7
D gene: NA
CDR3 DNA: TGCGCCAGCAGCTTGGCCTCCGGCTCCTACGAGCAGTACTTC
CDR3 protein: CASSLASGSYEQYF

clone size: NA
V gene: TRBV27
J gene: TRBJ1-2
D gene: TRBD1
CDR3 DNA: TGTGCCAGCAGTTTAATCAGGGGGCTTGGCTACACCTTC
CDR3 protein: CASSLIRGLGYTF

clone size: NA
V gene: TRBV29-1
J gene: TRBJ2-3
D gene: TRBD1
CDR3 DNA: TGCAGCGTTGACAGACAGGGGTCTATGGTAGATACGCAGTATTTT
CDR3 protein: CSVDRQGSMVDTQYF

clone size: NA
V gene: TRBV7-9
J gene: TRBJ1-1
D gene: TRBD1
CDR3 DNA: TGTGCCAGCACCCCCCCGACAGGGGGGAAGGACACTGAAGCTTTCTTT
CDR3 protein: CASTPPTGGKDTEAFF

clone size: few
V gene: TRBV30
J gene: TRBJ1-1
D gene: NA
CDR3 DNA: TGTGCCTGGAGTGTAATGGAGAACACTGAAGCTTTCTTT
CDR3 protein: CAWSVMENTEAFF

clone size: NA
V gene: TRBV27
J gene: TRBJ1-4
D gene: TRBD1
CDR3 DNA: TGTGCCAGCAGTGCCAGACAGGGCGTCACATTAACTAATGAAAAACTGTTTTTT
CDR3 protein: CASSARQGVTLTNEKLFF

clone size: NA
V gene: TRBV28
J gene: TRBJ1-2
D gene: NA
CDR3 DNA: TGTGCCAGCAGTTTGCTCAGGGTGAGCTATGGCTACACCTTC
CDR3 protein: CASSLLRVSYGYTF

clone size: NA
V gene: TRBV6-5
J gene: TRBJ2-1
D gene: TRBD2
CDR3 DNA: TGTGCCAGCAGTTACTCTGGGCTAGCGGGAGGCCATGAGCAGTTCTTC
CDR3 protein: CASSYSGLAGGHEQFF

clone size: NA
V gene: TRBV27
J gene: TRBJ2-3
D gene: NA
CDR3 DNA: TGTGCCAGCAGTTTAGGGACTTACCGAGGTACGCAGTATTTT
CDR3 protein: CASSLGTYRGTQYF

clone size: NA
V gene: TRBV5-6
J gene: TRBJ2-5
D gene: NA
CDR3 DNA: TGTGCCAGCAGCCCACAGACAGCCCGATTCCAAGAGACCCAGTACTTC
CDR3 protein: CASSPQTARFQETQYF

clone size: NA
V gene: TRBV5-4
J gene: TRBJ2-7
D gene: TRBD2
CDR3 DNA: TGTGCCAGCAGCCAAATAGCGGGAGACCGCCCCTCCTACGAGCAGTACTTC
CDR3 protein: CASSQIAGDRPSYEQYF

clone size: NA
V gene: TRBV4-3
J gene: TRBJ2-3
D gene: NA
CDR3 DNA: TGCGCCAGCAGCCAAGGCCGAACGGGCGGAGATACGCAGTATTTT
CDR3 protein: CASSQGRTGGDTQYF

clone size: NA
V gene: TRBV28
J gene: TRBJ1-2
D gene: NA
CDR3 DNA: TGTGCCAGCAGTTATGACAGGAGATATGGCTACACCTTC
CDR3 protein: CASSYDRRYGYTF

clone size: NA
V gene: TRBV7-9
J gene: TRBJ2-1
D gene: NA
CDR3 DNA: TGTGCCAGCAGCCCCCTTATGGGGGATGAGCAGTTCTTC
CDR3 protein: CASSPLMGDEQFF

clone size: NA
V gene: TRBV18
J gene: TRBJ2-7
D gene: TRBD2
CDR3 DNA: TGTGCCAGCTCACTCGGGACTATCTCCTACGAGCAGTACTTC
CDR3 protein: CASSLGTISYEQYF